The rows below give T cell receptor beta chains drawn from one sample of a study of blood T cell repertoires in COVID-19. Assay: immunoSEQ multiplex PCR; the TCRdb copy retains only in-frame clones and omits some. The sample lists 450,000 to 500,000 clones; roughly nine tenths were seen once. Sequencing input: PBMCs or T cells enriched from blood (not recorded which). Every receptor here comes from an older woman who had recovered from COVID-19. Both conserved end residues are part of each CDR3. A D gene is named only where the DNA matches it firmly. Clone size is given for some rows only: seen once, a few or many times, or a class if the clone is expanded.

J,size,V,D,DNA,CDR3
TRBJ2-2,-,TRBV7-2,TRBD2,TGTGCCAGCAGCTTAGTGGGGACTAGCGGGGTTGGCGGGGAGCTGTTTTTT,CASSLVGTSGVGGELFF
TRBJ2-7,-,TRBV7-9,TRBD2,TGTGCCAGCAGCCCCCTAGCGGGGAGCTCCTACGAGCAGTACTTC,CASSPLAGSSYEQYF
TRBJ2-7,-,TRBV27,-,TGTGCCAGCAGTTTATTGACAGAAAAACCCTACGAGCAGTACTTC,CASSLLTEKPYEQYF
TRBJ2-2,once,TRBV2,TRBD1,TGTGCCAGCATCGAGACAGGGTGGACCGGGGAGCTGTTTTTT,CASIETGWTGELFF
TRBJ1-6,once,TRBV6-5,-,TGTGCCAGCAGCTTGGGGGGGTCACCCCTCCACTTT,CASSLGGSPLHF
TRBJ2-1,-,TRBV19,TRBD2,TGTGCCAGTACCGGCCCTGGACTAGCGGGGGGATCCTACAATGAGCAGTTCTTC,CASTGPGLAGGSYNEQFF
TRBJ2-1,-,TRBV10-3,TRBD2,TGTGCCATCCACAGCGGGGGCGGTTACAATGAGCAGTTCTTC,CAIHSGGGYNEQFF
TRBJ1-3,few,TRBV3-1/TRBV3-2,TRBD1,TGTGCCAGCAGCCAACCCCAGGGGGCAAGGGGAAACACCATATATTTT,CASSQPQGARGNTIYF
TRBJ1-2,-,TRBV7-2,-,TGTGCCAGCAGCTTACTGGTCGGGGGTGGCTATGGCTACACCTTC,CASSLLVGGGYGYTF
TRBJ2-1,-,TRBV30,-,TGTGCCTGGAGTGTACGGGGGGGGACAGGGAATGAGCAGTTCTTC,CAWSVRGGTGNEQFF
TRBJ1-2,-,TRBV27,-,TGTGCCAGCAGTTTGGAGCGCGGATATGGCTACACCTTC,CASSLERGYGYTF
TRBJ1-1,-,TRBV18,TRBD1,TGTGCCAGCTCACCAACACTTCTAGGACAGGGTATTATGAACACTGAAGCTTTCTTT,CASSPTLLGQGIMNTEAFF
TRBJ1-5,few,TRBV6-1,TRBD1,TGTGCCAGCAGTGAACAGGGGGCGGGTCAGCCCCAGCATTTT,CASSEQGAGQPQHF
TRBJ1-5,-,TRBV2,-,TGTGCCAGCAGTGAGACAGCTCATAGCAATCAGCCCCAGCATTTT,CASSETAHSNQPQHF
TRBJ2-4,-,TRBV7-6,-,TGTGCCAGCAGCCCCTATGCGGAACCAAACTACGGCAAAAACATTCAGTACTTC,CASSPYAEPNYGKNIQYF
TRBJ1-1,-,TRBV7-9,-,TGTGCCAGCAGCTTATTGGAGACTGAAGCTTTCTTT,CASSLLETEAFF
TRBJ2-7,-,TRBV27,-,TGTGCCAGCAGAGGACTACCCTACGAGCAGTACTTC,CASRGLPYEQYF
TRBJ1-1,-,TRBV27,-,TGTGCCAGCAGTTTATTCGCAACGGGAGGGATGAACACTGAAGCTTTCTTT,CASSLFATGGMNTEAFF
TRBJ1-3,once,TRBV4-2,-,TGTGCCAGCAGCCAAGATGGAGGGTCAAGGGACACCATATATTTT,CASSQDGGSRDTIYF
TRBJ1-1,-,TRBV29-1,TRBD1,TGCAGCGCTACAGGGGGTGTTTTAACGAACACTGAAGCTTTCTTT,CSATGGVLTNTEAFF
TRBJ1-6,-,TRBV30,-,TGTGCCTGGAGTGCTCAGAGGGTGTCGTTGAATTCACCCCTCCACTTT,CAWSAQRVSLNSPLHF
TRBJ2-6,-,TRBV5-1,-,TGCGCCAGCAGCTTGGGGGGCACCTCTGGGGCCAACGTCCTGACTTTC,CASSLGGTSGANVLTF
TRBJ2-5,-,TRBV19,-,TGTGCCAGTAGTATAGATGGCGGGGGCACAGAGACCCAGTACTTC,CASSIDGGGTETQYF
TRBJ1-1,-,TRBV5-6,-,TGTGCCAGCATAGGGGCCCCCCGTCGGAGCACTGAAGCTTTCTTT,CASIGAPRRSTEAFF
TRBJ1-1,-,TRBV5-1,-,TGCGCCAGCAGCTCCGGACAGCCGAACACTGAAGCTTTCTTT,CASSSGQPNTEAFF
TRBJ1-5,once,TRBV19,TRBD1,TGTGCCAGTAGGCCTCGGACAGGGGCCGGAGATCAGCCCCAGCATTTT,CASRPRTGAGDQPQHF